This T cell receptor (beta chain) was sequenced for a study of human thymus T cells (dated by TCRdb to 2018 to 2020). For the study in its entirety: The study used seven to nine infant thymus samples plus four related peripheral blood samples to characterize TCR alpha and beta repertoires. Donor ages ranged from roughly 7 to 244 days, and the cohort comprised six male and a couple of female infants. Results and caveats for the whole study, not just this receptor: Both the thymic and the peripheral blood repertoires appeared to show biased V and J gene segment usage. On average, roughly 810,000 unique TCRB clonotypes were obtained from thymus samples, compared with about 84,000 from blood samples.

Donors were immunologically healthy infants undergoing open corrective cardiac surgery for congenital heart defects in Finland. For four of the eight donors, a small about 0.5-1 mL aliquot of peripheral blood was collected during surgery. For blood samples, genomic DNA was extracted from all available leukocytes instead of from a fixed number of cells. ACK lysis buffer was used to remove erythrocytes from the blood, and the remaining leukocytes were kept as pellets at -70 degrees C. Genomic DNA was extracted from frozen cell pellets with a QIAsymphony instrument. This clone was observed a few times. Its antigen is unknown. Base qualities are missing; no much larger clone stands one base away. Using the immunoSEQ multiplex PCR assay, the TCRB and TCRAD loci were amplified from a standardized quantity of quality-controlled genomic DNA. The amplicons spanned the V(D)J region and were long enough to cover the CDR3 and allow V and J genes to be identified. Amplicon sequencing was performed on an Illumina platform through the commercial immunoSEQ service. The paper's data handling went like this. Primer bias and sequencing errors were corrected as previously described, and TCRAD and TCRB definitions were based on the IMGT database. immunoSEQ Analyzer 3.0 and VDJTools were used for repertoire analysis, which covered basic statistics, V/J segment usage, diversity estimates, rarefaction and pairwise overlap. Diversity was estimated using the Chao1, ChaoE, Efron-Thisted, Shannon and inverse Simpson indices, and was also estimated on datasets down-sampled to the size of the smallest sample. Repertoire overlap used strict matching of CDR3 nucleotide sequence, V gene and J gene, with Jaccard-based multidimensional scaling clustering. Here the immuneACCESS table is served through TCRdb, limited to in-frame sequences with V and J called. Missing clones are a known gap in these copies; in checked studies unresolved V genes cover under half, and the rest lacks a known reason. From that table come the V and J calls and clone size; the DNA was used to work out D and trimming. Counted in this sample were 40,000 to 55,000 clones; roughly 94% of them appeared once. The top ten clonotypes cover 0.095% to 0.15% of the sample.

From the cysteine through the phenylalanine, the CDR3 covers 14 amino acids. Only the CDR3 portion is preserved as DNA: 42 bases, with reading frame beginning at the first base. V has 2 bases trimmed and J has 1 base trimmed; junction bases matching no gene number 0. CDR1 is given as MDHEN and CDR2 as SYDVKM, both from the germline V gene. The TCR sequence derives from a boy younger than two with a congenital heart defect but otherwise immunologically healthy. The specimen sequenced was blood. The sequence joins TRBV28 to TRBJ2-3; TRBD2 lines up with 7 middle nucleotides. CDR3 sequence: CASSLAGGTDTQYF. The sequenced DNA is TGTGCCAGCAGTTTAGCGGGGGGCACAGATACGCAGTATTTT. Joined to the reference TRBV28 and TRBJ2-3 proteins, this CDR3 gives the full variable domain: DVKVTQSSRYLVKRTGEKVFLECVQDMDHENMFWYRQDPGLGLRLIYFSYDVKMKEKGDIPEGYSVSREKKERFSLILESASTNQTSMYLCASSLAGGTDTQYFGPGTRLTVL.